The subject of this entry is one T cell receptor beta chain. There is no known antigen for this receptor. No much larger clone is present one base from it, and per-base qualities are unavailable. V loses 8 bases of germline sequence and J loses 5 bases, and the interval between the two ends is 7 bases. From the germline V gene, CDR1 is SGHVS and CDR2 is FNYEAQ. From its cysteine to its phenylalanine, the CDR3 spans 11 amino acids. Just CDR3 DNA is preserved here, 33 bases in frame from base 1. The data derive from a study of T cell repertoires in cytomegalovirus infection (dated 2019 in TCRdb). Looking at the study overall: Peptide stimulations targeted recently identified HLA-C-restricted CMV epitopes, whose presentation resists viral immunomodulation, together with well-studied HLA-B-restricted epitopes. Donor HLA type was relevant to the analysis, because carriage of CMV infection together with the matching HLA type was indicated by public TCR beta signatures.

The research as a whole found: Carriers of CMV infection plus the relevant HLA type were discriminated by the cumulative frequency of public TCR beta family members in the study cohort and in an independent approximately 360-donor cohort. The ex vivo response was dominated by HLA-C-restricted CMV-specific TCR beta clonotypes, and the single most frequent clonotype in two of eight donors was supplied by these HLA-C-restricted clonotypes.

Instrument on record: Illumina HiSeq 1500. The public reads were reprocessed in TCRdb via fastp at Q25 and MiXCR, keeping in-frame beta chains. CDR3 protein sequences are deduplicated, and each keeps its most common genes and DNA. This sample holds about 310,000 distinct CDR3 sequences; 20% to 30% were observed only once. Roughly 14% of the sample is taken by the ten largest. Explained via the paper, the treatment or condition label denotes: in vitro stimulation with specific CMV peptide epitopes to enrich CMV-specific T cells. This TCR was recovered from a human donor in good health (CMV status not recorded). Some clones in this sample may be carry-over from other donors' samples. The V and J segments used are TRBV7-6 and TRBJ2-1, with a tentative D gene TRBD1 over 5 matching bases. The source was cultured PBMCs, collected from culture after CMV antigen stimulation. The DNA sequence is TGTGCCAGCGGACAAAACAATGAGCAGTTCTTC. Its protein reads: CASGQNNEQFF.